The clone carrying this T cell receptor beta chain was counted a few times. Its antigen is unidentified. Unmatched junction bases numbered 10, after V lost 0 bases and J lost 10 bases. There are 15 residues in the CDR3. CDR1 and CDR2 from the germline V gene are MGHRA and YSYEKL. This entry is derived from a study of cytomegalovirus exposure and HLA in healthy donors. The PCR contained 60 Vbeta and 13 Jbeta primers. The assay was immunoSEQ multiplex PCR, and TCRdb's table has in-frame clones only and misses some. Of 150,000 or so clones in the sample, approximately 84% were seen once. Study results and caveats: For most subjects, TCR beta sequences were reported to predict HLA-A and HLA-B alleles with accuracy. Later examination showed HLA-associated TCR beta chains had greater clonal expansion than equally common others. Segments of the TCR beta V type were, in most cases, productive about 87% or about 30% of the time in an earlier analysis.

Sequencing was performed on PBMCs. The sequence was collected from a man aged 25 to 40 in good health and CMV-seropositive. The J gene is TRBJ1-1, the V gene TRBV4-1, with TRBD1 matching 8 bases. The CDR3 is CASSQDQDRVNGAFF. The DNA of the CDR3 is TGCGCCAGCAGCCAAGATCAGGACAGGGTAAATGGAGCTTTCTTT.